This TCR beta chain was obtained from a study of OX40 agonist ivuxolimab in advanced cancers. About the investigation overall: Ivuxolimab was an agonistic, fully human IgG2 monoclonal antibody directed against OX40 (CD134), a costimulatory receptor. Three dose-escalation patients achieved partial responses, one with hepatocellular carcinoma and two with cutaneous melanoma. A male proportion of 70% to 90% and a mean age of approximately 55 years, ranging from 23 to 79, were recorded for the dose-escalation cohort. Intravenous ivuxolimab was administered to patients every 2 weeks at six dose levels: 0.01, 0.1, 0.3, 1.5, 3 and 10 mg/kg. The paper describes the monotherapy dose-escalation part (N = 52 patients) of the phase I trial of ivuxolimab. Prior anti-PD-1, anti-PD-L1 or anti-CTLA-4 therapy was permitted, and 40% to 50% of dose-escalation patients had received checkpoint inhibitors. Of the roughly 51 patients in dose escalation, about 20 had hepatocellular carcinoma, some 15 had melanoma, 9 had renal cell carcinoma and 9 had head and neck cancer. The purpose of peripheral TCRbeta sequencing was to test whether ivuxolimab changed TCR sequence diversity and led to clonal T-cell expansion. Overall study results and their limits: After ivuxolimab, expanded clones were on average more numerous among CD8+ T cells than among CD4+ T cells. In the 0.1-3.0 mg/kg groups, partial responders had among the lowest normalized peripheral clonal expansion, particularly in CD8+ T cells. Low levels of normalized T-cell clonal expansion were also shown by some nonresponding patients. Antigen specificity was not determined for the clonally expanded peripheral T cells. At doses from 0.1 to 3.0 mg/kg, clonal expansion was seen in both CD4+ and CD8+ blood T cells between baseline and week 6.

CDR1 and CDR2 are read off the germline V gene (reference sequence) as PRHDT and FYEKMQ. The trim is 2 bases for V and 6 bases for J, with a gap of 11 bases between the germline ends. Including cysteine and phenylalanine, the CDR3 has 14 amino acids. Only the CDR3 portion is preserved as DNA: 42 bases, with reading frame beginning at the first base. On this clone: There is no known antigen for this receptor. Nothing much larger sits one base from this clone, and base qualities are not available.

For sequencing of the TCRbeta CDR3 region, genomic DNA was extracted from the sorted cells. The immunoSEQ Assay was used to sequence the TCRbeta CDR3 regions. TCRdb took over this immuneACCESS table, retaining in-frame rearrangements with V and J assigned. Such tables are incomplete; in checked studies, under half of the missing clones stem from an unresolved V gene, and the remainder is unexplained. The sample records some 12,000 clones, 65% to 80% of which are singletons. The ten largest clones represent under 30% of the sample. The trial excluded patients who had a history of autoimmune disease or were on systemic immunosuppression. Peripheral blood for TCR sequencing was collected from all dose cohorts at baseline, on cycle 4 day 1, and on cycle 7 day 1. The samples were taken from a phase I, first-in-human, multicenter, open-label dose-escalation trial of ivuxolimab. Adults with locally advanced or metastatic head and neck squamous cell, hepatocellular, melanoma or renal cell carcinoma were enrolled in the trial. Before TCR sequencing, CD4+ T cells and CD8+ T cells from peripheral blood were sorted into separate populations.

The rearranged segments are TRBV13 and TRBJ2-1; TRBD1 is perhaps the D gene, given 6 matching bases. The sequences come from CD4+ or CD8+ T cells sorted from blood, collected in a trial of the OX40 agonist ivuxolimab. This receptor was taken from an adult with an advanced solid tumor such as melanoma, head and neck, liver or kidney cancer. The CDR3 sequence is CASSLSLGGNEQFF. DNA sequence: TGTGCCAGCAGCTTATCTCTAGGGGGCAATGAGCAGTTCTTC.